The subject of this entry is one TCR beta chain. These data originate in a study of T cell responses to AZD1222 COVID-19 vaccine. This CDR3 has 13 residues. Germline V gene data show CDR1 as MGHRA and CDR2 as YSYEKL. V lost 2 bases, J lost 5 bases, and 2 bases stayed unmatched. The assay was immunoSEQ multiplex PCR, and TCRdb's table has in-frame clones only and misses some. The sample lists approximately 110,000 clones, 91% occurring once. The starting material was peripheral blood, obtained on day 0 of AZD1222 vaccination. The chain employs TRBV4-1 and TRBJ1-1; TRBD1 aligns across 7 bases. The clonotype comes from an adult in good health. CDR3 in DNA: TGCGCCAGCAGCCAACCCAGGGGGACTGAAGCTTTCTTT. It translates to CASSQPRGTEAFF.